This entry lists 12 T cell receptor beta chains sequenced from one sample in a study of cytomegalovirus exposure and HLA in healthy donors. PCR amplification relied on 60 Vbeta primers (plus 13 Jbeta primers). Produced via immunoSEQ multiplex PCR; TCRdb's table is partial and in-frame only. The sample contains 100,000 to 150,000 clones, roughly 80% of which appear only once. Specimen: PBMCs. These receptors originate from a female donor in good health and CMV-seronegative.

This clone appeared a few times. The chain carries TRBV6-1 and TRBJ2-7; 10 nucleotides match TRBD1. V dropped 6 bases and J dropped 4; count of bases not matched to a gene: 6. CDR1 and CDR2 from the germline V gene are MNHNS and SASEGT. This CDR3 has 14 residues. The CDR3 DNA follows: TGTGCCAGCAGGGTCGGGACAGGGGAGTACGAGCAGTACTTC. Its protein is CASRVGTGEYEQYF.

The chain combines TRBV15 with TRBJ2-7; 10 nucleotides match TRBD1. CDR3 size: 15 residues. With 4 bases clipped from V and 3 bases from J, the junction kept 6 bases outside the gene matches. Germline CDR1 and CDR2: LNHNV and YYDKDF (reference sequence). In DNA form, the CDR3 reads TGTGCCACCAGCATCAGGACAGGGGGATACTACGAGCAGTACTTC. This sequence encodes CATSIRTGGYYEQYF.

This clone was observed once. The chain employs TRBV5-4 and TRBJ2-7; possible D gene TRBD1, 5 bases. The V gene lost 4 bases and the J gene lost 4 bases, with 12 bases spanning the gap. The CDR3 spans 13 residues. Germline-derived CDR1 and CDR2 are SGHNT and YYREEE (reference sequence). The CDR3 region has the DNA TGTGCCAGCAGCCACACGGACACGTACGAGCAGTACTTC. It specifies CASSHTDTYEQYF.

The rearrangement joins TRBV21-1 to TRBJ2-2; whether TRBD2, the table's D call, matches the DNA was not checked. TRBV21-1 is recorded as a pseudogene. The CDR3 runs to 16 residues. Written as DNA, the CDR3 is TGTGCCAGCAGCAGGAGCGGGAGGGTCAGAACCGGGGAGCTGTTTTTT. It is translated as CASSRSGRVRTGELFF.

V gene TRBV19 combines with J gene TRBJ2-1; 11 bases map to TRBD2. Germline CDR1 and CDR2: LNHDA and SQIVND (reference sequence). With V trimmed by 3 bases and J by 10 bases, 5 bases remained unmatched. The CDR3 spans 14 residues. The CDR3 nucleotides are TGTGCCAGTAGTATGGGACTAGCGGATTTGGAGCAGTTCTTC. This translates into CASSMGLADLEQFF.

V and J are TRBV6-1 and TRBJ2-5, with D perhaps matching TRBD2 (7 bases). The V gene lost 6 bases and the J gene lost 4 bases, with 18 bases spanning the gap. CDR3 length equals 15 residues. Germline CDR1 is MNHNS and CDR2 is SASEGT. In nucleotides, the CDR3 is TGTGCCAGCAGAAAATGGGGGGGGCCAGGAGAGACCCAGTACTTC. It yields the protein CASRKWGGPGETQYF.

The chain recombines TRBV28 with TRBJ2-1, with D perhaps TRBD1 (6 bases). CDR3 length equals 15 residues. Trimming cost V 9 bases and J 0 bases, with 15 bases left between them. Germline CDR1 and CDR2: MDHEN and SYDVKM. The CDR3 DNA follows: TGTGCCAGTAGCCCCGGGACACTCTCCTACAATGAGCAGTTCTTC. Translation gives CASSPGTLSYNEQFF.

V usage is TRBV5-4 and J usage is TRBJ2-2, with 8 positions matching TRBD2. CDR1 SGHNT and CDR2 YYREEE come from the germline V gene (reference sequence). V lost 3 bases and J lost 1; bases outside the gene matches: 2. The CDR3 is made up of 15 amino acids. The CDR3 sequence is CASSSSGQNTGELFF. DNA for the CDR3: TGTGCCAGCAGCTCTAGCGGGCAGAACACCGGGGAGCTGTTTTTT.

The CDR3 DNA reads as TGTGCCAGCAGCCCGGGACAGGGGATAGATACGCAGTATTTT. Translating it yields CASSPGQGIDTQYF. The V call is TRBV7-6, the J call TRBJ2-3, with 10 bases that match TRBD1. V was pared by 5 bases and J by 5 bases, with 4 bases of the junction left unmatched. The CDR3 is 14 amino acids. CDR1 and CDR2 (germline): SGHVS, FNYEAQ.

The chain couples TRBV4-3 to TRBJ2-1, with TRBD2 as a possible D gene (5 bases). The CDR3 is 16 residues long. Between the trimmed V and J ends, which lost 0 bases and 0 bases, there was a span of 9 bases. Germline CDR1 and CDR2: LGHNA and YSLEER. CDR3 protein: CASSQERGFSYNEQFF. In nucleotides, the CDR3 is TGCGCCAGCAGCCAAGAACGGGGTTTCTCCTACAATGAGCAGTTCTTC.

The CDR3 coding sequence is TGTGCCAGCATGGGGGGAAGGGGTGAAGCTTTCTTT. Its protein product is CASMGGRGEAFF. The chain combines TRBV7-2 with TRBJ1-1; a weak D match, TRBD1 (5 bases). The germline V and J ends were trimmed by 7 bases and 7 bases, with 13 bases remaining between them. The CDR3 has 12 residues. Germline V gene lookup returns CDR1 SGHTA and CDR2 FQGNSA.

The rearrangement links TRBV5-1 to TRBJ1-4; D is ambiguous. Trimming took off 0 bases at V and 2 bases at J, with 8 bases between the two ends. Per the germline V gene, CDR1 is SGHRS and CDR2 is YFSETQ. The CDR3 sequence is 15 residues long. As DNA, the CDR3 is TGCGCCAGCAGCTTGGCCCGTGCGACTAATGAAAAACTGTTTTTT. Protein sequence: CASSLARATNEKLFF.